These 27 T cell receptor beta chains were sequenced from one sample in a study of T cells in Graves' hyperthyroidism and ophthalmopathy. RNA transcripts yielded amplified TCR beta CDR3 regions. Researchers ran a first-round RT-PCR on the TCR CDR3 using the HTBI primer set. TCRdb reprocessed the multiplex PCR reads via MiXCR and lists one record per CDR3 protein. Of about 570,000 distinct CDR3 sequences listed, about 43% are singletons. Sequencing used peripheral blood or thyroid tissue (not recorded which). Receptors were obtained from an adult woman with Graves' disease, either hyperthyroidism or ophthalmopathy (not recorded which).

Ten or more counts support this clonotype. Written as DNA, the CDR3 is TGCAGTGCCATTCGACAGCCCGAGAACGAAAAACTGTTTTTT. It yields the protein CSAIRQPENEKLFF. The chain uses TRBV20-1 and TRBJ1-4, with D possibly TRBD1 on 5 matching bases. V was pared by 6 bases and J by 8 bases, with 19 bases between. Per germline, CDR1 DFQATT and CDR2 SNEGSKA (reference sequence). The CDR3 is 14 residues long.

Points on this clonotype: Possible read error: a much larger clone is one base away. This chain links TRBV7-9 with TRBJ2-2; D is perhaps TRBD2 (5 bases). Germline CDR1 SEHNR, CDR2 FQNEAQ (reference sequence). This CDR3 spans 16 amino acids. The CDR3 protein is CASSQTSRRDTGELSF. As DNA, the CDR3 is TGTGCCAGCAGCCAGACTTCGCGGAGAGACACCGGGGAGCTGTCTTTT.

This clonotype has ten or more counts. The genes are TRBV19 and TRBJ1-2, with D perhaps TRBD1 (5 bases). With 6 bases removed from V and 6 bases from J, the gap between germline ends came to 14 bases. Germline V gene lookup returns CDR1 LNHDA and CDR2 SQIVND (reference sequence). The CDR3 is 13 amino acids. As DNA, the CDR3 is TGTGCCAGTAGACGCGAGGGAGGGGATGGCTACACCTTC. Protein product: CASRREGGDGYTF.

This chain connects TRBV29-1 to TRBJ2-7; D gene unclear. This CDR3 contains 12 residues. Germline V gene data show CDR1 as SQVTM and CDR2 as ANQGSEA. Trimming shortened V by 1 base and J by 6 bases, and 10 bases separated the two germline ends. CDR3 in amino acids: CSVEGVVGEQYF. The CDR3 nucleotides read TGCAGCGTTGAAGGGGTGGTTGGCGAGCAGTACTTC.

This clonotype was observed many times. The CDR3 region is CASSAGLTLETQYF. CDR3 sequence (DNA): TGTGCCAGCAGCGCGGGACTGACTTTGGAGACCCAGTACTTC. This rearrangement joins TRBV9 to TRBJ2-5, with D maybe TRBD2 (6 bases). Germline assignment: CDR1 SGDLS and CDR2 YYNGEE. The CDR3 consists of 14 residues. The V and J ends lost 3 bases and 5 bases respectively, with 14 bases between them.

The chain links TRBV5-4 to TRBJ2-5; TRBD2 matches 10 bases. Germline CDR1 and CDR2: SGHNT and YYREEE (reference sequence). The CDR3 runs 18 residues. V was clipped by 4 bases and J by 10 bases; unmatched bases: 22. CDR3 sequence (DNA): TGTGCCAGCAGCCAGGCAATAGCGGGAGGACCTGGGCTCGGGGGCCAGTACTTC. It specifies CASSQAIAGGPGLGGQYF.

Ten or more counts support this clonotype. The rearrangement joins TRBV4-2 to TRBJ1-2, with 9 nucleotides matching TRBD1. The junction had 6 bases not matched to a gene; V was cut back by 3 bases and J by 4 bases. The CDR3 runs 15 residues. Germline assignment: CDR1 LGHNA and CDR2 YNFKEQ. The CDR3 sequence is CASSQPGTGSYGYTF. The CDR3 DNA reads as TGTGCCAGCAGCCAGCCGGGGACAGGGAGCTATGGCTACACCTTC.

The genes are TRBV20-1 and TRBJ2-7; D unresolved. The length of the CDR3 is 13 residues. Germline assignment: CDR1 DFQATT and CDR2 SNEGSKA (reference sequence). V shed 3 bases and J shed 0 bases, with 9 bases lying between them. CDR3 coding DNA: TGCAGTGCTAGGACCACGAGCTCCTACGAGCAGTACTTC. Encoded protein: CSARTTSSYEQYF.

This clonotype has a count of ten or more. The chain uses TRBV27 and TRBJ1-6, with D possibly being TRBD1 (5 bases). V gave up 4 bases and J gave up 4 bases, with 17 bases separating them. The germline V gene has CDR1 MNHEY and CDR2 SMNVEV (reference sequence). This CDR3 is built from 17 residues. In DNA, the CDR3 is TGTGCCAGCAGTTCGTACCGGGGGACCGCATATAATTCACCCCTCCACTTT. Residues: CASSSYRGTAYNSPLHF.

This clonotype showed up just a few times. The J gene is TRBJ1-1, the V gene TRBV10-2, with no clear D. The CDR3 length is 13 residues. Germline V gives CDR1 WSHSY, CDR2 SAAADI. The ends were cut back, 6 bases at V and 6 bases at J, with 14 bases in the middle. In nucleotides, the CDR3 is TGCGCCAGCAGCGTAAATGTAGTTCCTGAAGCTTTCTTT. Amino acids: CASSVNVVPEAFF.

This clonotype showed up many times. CDR3 in amino acids: CASSPLGELEETQYF. The CDR3 nucleotides are TGTGCCAGCAGTCCCCTTGGGGAATTGGAAGAGACCCAGTACTTC. The chain recombines TRBV27 with TRBJ2-5; no clear D gene. Trimming pared 5 bases from V and 3 bases from J, leaving 16 bases between. The CDR3 is made up of 15 amino acids. The germline gives CDR1 MNHEY, CDR2 SMNVEV (reference sequence).

On this clonotype itself: At one boundary the junction diverges from the germline segment, which might be a read error. The chain uses TRBV29-1 and TRBJ2-7, with a weak D call TRBD1 (6 bases). This CDR3 contains 11 residues. Per germline, CDR1 SQVTM and CDR2 ANQGSEA. CDR3 sequence: CSVALRTEGKF. The CDR3, as DNA: TGCAGCGTTGCCCTTCGGACAGAAGGCAAATTC.

This clonotype has a count of ten or more. The rearrangement uses TRBV7-8 and TRBJ2-7; D gene ambiguous. Germline CDR1 and CDR2: SGHVS and FQNEAQ. Trimming pared 5 bases from V and 5 bases from J, leaving 19 bases between. There are 15 residues in the CDR3. CDR3 nucleotides: TGTGCCAGCAGCCGAAAGACACCCCAGGTCCACGAGCAGTACTTC. Its protein product is CASSRKTPQVHEQYF.

This clonotype was picked up many times. CDR3 DNA: TGTGCCAGTAGTCCACTAGCGGGAGGCTACGAGCAGTACTTC. Translation: CASSPLAGGYEQYF. J is TRBJ2-7 and V is TRBV19; 12 bases map to TRBD2. The germline CDR1 and CDR2 sequences are LNHDA and SQIVND (reference sequence). V lost 5 bases to trimming and J lost 3 bases; unmatched junction nucleotides: 2. The CDR3 length is 14 residues.

There are many counts of this clonotype. This chain joins TRBV28 and TRBJ1-5; no firm D call. The CDR3 consists of 12 residues. Germline V gene sequence: CDR1 MDHEN, CDR2 SYDVKM. V was cut by 5 bases and J by 11 bases, with 13 bases left in between. The CDR3 spells CASSLQRSAQHF. CDR3 DNA sequence: TGTGCCAGCAGTCTACAACGGTCGGCCCAGCATTTT.

The chain employs TRBV28 and TRBJ1-5, with TRBD1 as a possible D gene (6 bases). CDR1 is MDHEN and CDR2 is SYDVKM in the germline V gene. This CDR3 spans 15 amino acids. V was pared by 5 bases and J by 5 bases, with 16 bases between. CDR3 loop: CASSNSGEFDQPQHF. As DNA, the CDR3 is TGTGCCAGCAGTAATTCAGGGGAGTTCGATCAGCCCCAGCATTTT.

Details on this clonotype: A junction end diverges from the germline sequence, so it may reflect a read error. V usage is TRBV6-5 and J usage is TRBJ2-5; 8 nucleotides agree with TRBD1. The germline gives CDR1 MNHEY, CDR2 SVGAGI. The CDR3 is 15 amino acids. The DNA of the CDR3 is TGCGCCAGCCGCGGGTTGGGACAGGAGCAAGAGGCCCAGTACTTC. It is translated as CASRGLGQEQEAQYF.

In this sample, this clonotype turned up many times. CDR3 in DNA: TGTGCCAGCAGCTCGACGAGCTCCTACGAGCAGTACTTC. Translation gives CASSSTSSYEQYF. V and J are TRBV7-9 and TRBJ2-7; D unclear. Germline lookup yields CDR1 SEHNR and CDR2 FQNEAQ (reference sequence). There are 13 residues in the CDR3. V lost 4 bases and J 0 bases, leaving 7 bases between the germline ends.

This clonotype has ten or more counts. V gene TRBV6-4 combines with J gene TRBJ2-2; no reliable D call. V was shortened by 6 bases and J by 3 bases, with 11 bases between the two germline ends. The germline V gene encodes CDR1 MRHNA and CDR2 SNTAGT. The CDR3 has 14 residues. The CDR3 DNA reads as TGTGCCAGCAGCGAACGAGGAGACACCGGGGAGCTGTTTTTT. Encoded protein: CASSERGDTGELFF.

This clonotype came up many times. The chain joins TRBV11-2 to TRBJ2-5; 7 positions match TRBD2. The trim removed 4 bases at V and 5 bases at J, leaving 22 bases unmatched. Germline CDR1 SGHAT, CDR2 FQNNGV. There are 19 residues in the CDR3. DNA of the CDR3: TGTGCCAGCAGCTCAAACATCCAGGACTGGCGCGGGAGTGGGGAGACCCAGTACTTC. This encodes CASSSNIQDWRGSGETQYF.

This clonotype was detected only once. Because the CDR3 is missing its conserved closing phenylalanine or tryptophan, this is likely a read error. No DNA is shown, since the ends of the CDR3 on it are uncertain; the CDR3 is the one TCRdb lists. The chain links TRBV5-5 to TRBJ1-4. A total of 11 residues make up the CDR3, ends included. Germline V gene data show CDR1 as SGHKS and CDR2 as YYEKEE (reference sequence). This CDR3 reads CASSLAGVGNY.

V usage is TRBV2 and J usage is TRBJ1-6, with D uncertain. Trimming took off 7 bases at V and 0 bases at J, with 7 bases between the two ends. The germline CDR1 and CDR2 sequences are SNHLY and FYNNEI. This CDR3 is built from 14 residues. The CDR3, as DNA: TGTGCCAGCACCCCGAGCTCCTATAATTCACCCCTCCACTTT. This sequence encodes CASTPSSYNSPLHF.

The chain links TRBV19 to TRBJ1-5; the D is unclear. The V gene's germline CDR1 is LNHDA and CDR2 SQIVND (reference sequence). V lost 6 bases and J lost 11, with 14 bases in between. This CDR3 has 12 amino acids. DNA for the CDR3: TGTGCCAGTAGCTTGGGGAGTGGAACCCAGCATTTT. Encoded protein: CASSLGSGTQHF. The full variable domain, in which reference TRBV19 and TRBJ1-5 provide the parts outside the CDR3, is DGGITQSPKYLFRKEGQNVTLSCEQNLNHDAMYWYRQDPGQGLRLIYYSQIVNDFQKGDIAEGYSVSREKKESFPLTVTSAQKNPTAFYLCASSLGSGTQHFGDGTRLSIL.

The table lists this clonotype with many counts. This rearrangement joins TRBV20-1 to TRBJ2-6; D gene uncertain. Germline V CDR1 and CDR2: DFQATT, SNEGSKA (reference sequence). The length of the CDR3 is 14 residues. V lost 3 bases, J lost 3 bases, and 9 bases lay in between. CDR3 in DNA: TGCAGTGCTAGTACCAGAATTGGGGCCAACGTCCTGACTTTC. Encoded protein: CSASTRIGANVLTF.

This clonotype was counted ten times or more. V and J are TRBV20-1 and TRBJ2-2; a weak D match, TRBD2 (5 bases). This CDR3 has 14 amino acids. With 6 bases removed from V and 5 bases from J, the gap between germline ends came to 16 bases. Germline V lookup: CDR1 DFQATT, CDR2 SNEGSKA (reference sequence). This CDR3 is CSADGLERTGELFF. For the CDR3, the DNA is TGCAGTGCCGATGGACTGGAAAGAACCGGGGAGCTGTTTTTT.

This chain links TRBV29-1 with TRBJ2-2; D is possibly TRBD2 (5 bases). Germline V lookup: CDR1 SQVTM, CDR2 ANQGSEA. V gave up 0 bases and J gave up 6 bases, with 11 bases separating them. The CDR3 is made up of 14 amino acids. The CDR3 loop reads CSVEEVSSAGELFF. The CDR3 nucleotides read TGCAGCGTTGAAGAAGTCAGTAGCGCCGGGGAGCTGTTTTTT.

This chain links TRBV7-9 with TRBJ1-6, with D possibly matching TRBD1 (5 bases). Trimming left V 2 bases short and J 9 bases short, with 20 bases between. CDR1 SEHNR and CDR2 FQNEAQ come from the germline V gene (reference sequence). The CDR3 contains 17 residues. CDR3 loop: CASSLFPLDNEVSPLHF. CDR3 DNA: TGTGCCAGCAGCTTATTTCCCCTGGACAACGAGGTTTCACCCCTCCACTTT.